This T cell receptor (beta chain) was captured by sequencing in a study of B cell selection in AIRE deficiency (dated by TCRdb to between 2019 and 2020). For the wider study: TCRbeta repertoires of sorted blood CD4+ conventional T cells and regulatory T cells were compared between AIRE-deficient patients and healthy controls. The TCR-sequenced cohort comprised about 5 AIRE-deficient APECED patients and about 5 healthy control donors.

The paper as a whole reports these results and caveats: Shorter CDR3s were found in shared Treg sequences, reflecting a bias toward rearrangements containing few non-templated nucleotide insertions. Only TCRbeta chains were sequenced, and less than 40% of shared healthy-donor Treg sequences were also present in healthy Tconv cells, possibly due to differing TCRalpha chains. Tconv and Treg cells from AIRE-deficient patients showed TCRBV gene usage, CDR3 length and TCR diversity similar to those of healthy donors. About 30% of the Treg TCRbeta sequences shared among healthy donors were detected in patient Tconv cells, suggesting that Treg-biased clones are diverted into the Tconv compartment. Among approximately 4,000 shared Treg TCRbeta sequences, about 31% were found to be shared only among healthy donors and 9.3% only among patients, suggesting that Treg selection is less efficient in the absence of AIRE.

Measured from the cysteine to the phenylalanine, the CDR3 is 11 residues long. The retained sequence is limited to the CDR3, 33 bases, with the frame set at the first base. The CDR1 and CDR2 encoded by the germline V gene (reference sequence) are DFQATT and SNEGSKA. V is reduced by 0 bases and J by 2 bases, leaving a spacing of 2 bases between them. The immunoSEQ platform was used to sequence the TCRbeta chains. For the original study's pipeline: Tens of thousands of distinct TCRbeta sequences from patients and 9.56x10^4 from healthy donors were obtained from pooled Treg repertoires. Treg TCRbeta sequences shared by two or more individuals were defined as public, and these public Treg TCRbeta sequences were subsequently searched for in Tconv repertoires. Differences between groups were assessed using Mann-Whitney U tests with Bonferroni-Dunn correction in GraphPad Prism 7.03. As stored in TCRdb, this immuneACCESS dataset retains in-frame rearrangements with V and J assigned. A fraction of the clones does not appear; measured against another copy, unresolved V genes explain less than half of the discrepancy, and the remainder lacks a known reason. The DNA was the basis for D and trimming; V, J and clone size are from that table. The table for this sample lists roughly 18,000 clones; 85% to 95% of them were counted only once. Jointly, the top ten make up about 1% of the sample.

Comments on this clone: The antigen it binds to is not known. No much larger clonotype is one base removed from it; base qualities were not supplied.

Regulatory T cells were sorted as CD4+CD25hiCD127low/negative cells. Control samples came from healthy donors unrelated to the patients. Tconv and Treg cells for TCRbeta sequencing were sorted on a FACSAria flow cytometer. Sorted cells were collected into 5-ml round-bottom polystyrene tubes, and dry cell pellets were frozen at -80°C before sequencing. Sequenced: CD4+CD25+ Tregs sorted from PBMCs. The source of this sequence is a human donor in good health. In this chain, TRBV20-1 is recombined with TRBJ2-7, with the D gene too uncertain to name. The CDR3 corresponds to CSARDAYEQYF. The sequenced DNA: TGCAGTGCTAGAGATGCCTACGAGCAGTACTTC.